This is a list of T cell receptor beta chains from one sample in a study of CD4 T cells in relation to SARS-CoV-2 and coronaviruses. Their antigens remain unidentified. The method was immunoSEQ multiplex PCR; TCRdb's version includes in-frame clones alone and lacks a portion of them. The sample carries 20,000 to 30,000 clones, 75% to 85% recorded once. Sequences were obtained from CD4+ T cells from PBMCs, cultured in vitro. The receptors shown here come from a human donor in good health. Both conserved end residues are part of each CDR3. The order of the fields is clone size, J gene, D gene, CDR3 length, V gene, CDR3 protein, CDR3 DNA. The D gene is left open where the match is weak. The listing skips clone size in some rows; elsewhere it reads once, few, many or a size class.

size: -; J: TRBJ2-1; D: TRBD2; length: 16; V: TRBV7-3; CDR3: CASSYPSGGSYNEQFF; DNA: TGTGCCAGCAGCTACCCAAGCGGGGGATCCTACAATGAGCAGTTCTTC
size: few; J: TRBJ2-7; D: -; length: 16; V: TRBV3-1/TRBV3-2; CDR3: CASSQNYGGFSLEQYF; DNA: TGTGCCAGCAGCCAAAACTATGGCGGGTTTTCTCTCGAGCAGTACTTC
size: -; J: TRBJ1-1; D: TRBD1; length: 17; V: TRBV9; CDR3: CASSEPSEWTGRTEAFF; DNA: TGTGCCAGCAGCGAGCCCTCTGAGTGGACAGGGAGGACTGAAGCTTTCTTT
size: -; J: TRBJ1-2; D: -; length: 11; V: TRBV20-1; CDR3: CSAWGGYGYTF; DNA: TGCAGTGCCTGGGGAGGCTATGGCTACACCTTC
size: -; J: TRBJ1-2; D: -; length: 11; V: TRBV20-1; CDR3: CSAPALDGYTF; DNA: TGCAGTGCCCCTGCCCTGGACGGCTACACCTTC
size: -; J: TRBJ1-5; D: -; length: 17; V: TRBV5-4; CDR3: CASSYWRLQSGNQPQHF; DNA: TGTGCCAGCAGCTATTGGAGGTTACAGTCTGGCAATCAGCCCCAGCATTTT
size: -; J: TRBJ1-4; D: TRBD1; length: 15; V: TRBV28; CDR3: CASSSQGGLLEKLFF; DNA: TGTGCCAGCAGTTCACAGGGGGGCCTGTTGGAAAAACTGTTTTTT
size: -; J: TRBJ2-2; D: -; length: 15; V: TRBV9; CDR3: CASSITAINTGELFF; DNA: TGTGCCAGCAGCATTACAGCCATAAACACCGGGGAGCTGTTTTTT
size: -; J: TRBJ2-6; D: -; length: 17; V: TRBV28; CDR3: CASSLTLQPSGANVLTF; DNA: TGTGCCAGCAGTCTAACATTACAGCCGTCCGGGGCCAACGTCCTGACTTTC
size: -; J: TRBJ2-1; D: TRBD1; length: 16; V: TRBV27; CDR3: CASSFWTGSKYNEQFF; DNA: TGTGCCAGCAGTTTCTGGACAGGGTCCAAGTACAATGAGCAGTTCTTC
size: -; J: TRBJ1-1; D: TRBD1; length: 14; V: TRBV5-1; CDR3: CASSTGDRNTEAFF; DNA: TGCGCCAGCAGCACCGGGGACAGGAACACTGAAGCTTTCTTT
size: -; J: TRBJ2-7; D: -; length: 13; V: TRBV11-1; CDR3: CASSLAVWGEQYF; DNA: TGTGCCAGCAGCTTAGCGGTTTGGGGCGAGCAGTACTTC
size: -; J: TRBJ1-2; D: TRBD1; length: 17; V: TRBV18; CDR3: CASSPGRPGQGNYGYTF; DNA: TGTGCCAGCTCACCAGGGCGGCCGGGACAGGGTAACTATGGCTACACCTTC
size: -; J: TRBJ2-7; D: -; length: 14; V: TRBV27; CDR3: CASSWAGESYEQYF; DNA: TGTGCCAGCAGTTGGGCAGGGGAAAGCTACGAGCAGTACTTC
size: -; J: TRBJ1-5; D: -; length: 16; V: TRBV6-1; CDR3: CASSASLVSGNQPQHF; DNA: TGTGCCAGCAGTGCCTCCTTAGTGAGTGGCAATCAGCCCCAGCATTTT
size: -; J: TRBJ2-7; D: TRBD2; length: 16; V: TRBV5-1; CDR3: CASSAGLAEPSYEQYF; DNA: TGCGCCAGCAGCGCGGGACTAGCGGAACCCTCCTACGAGCAGTACTTC
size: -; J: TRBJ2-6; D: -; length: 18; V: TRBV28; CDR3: CASSFRFGGTAGANVLTF; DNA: TGTGCCAGCAGTTTTCGTTTCGGGGGTACCGCTGGGGCCAACGTCCTGACTTTC
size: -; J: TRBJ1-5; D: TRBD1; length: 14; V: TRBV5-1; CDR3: CASSTGTENQPQHF; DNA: TGCGCCAGCAGCACCGGGACAGAGAATCAGCCCCAGCATTTT
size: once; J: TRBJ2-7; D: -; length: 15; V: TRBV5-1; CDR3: CASSLAPVSSYEQYF; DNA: TGCGCCAGCAGCTTGGCCCCCGTAAGCTCCTACGAGCAGTACTTC
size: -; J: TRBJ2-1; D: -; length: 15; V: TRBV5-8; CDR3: CASSLSGGGGFEQFF; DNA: TGTGCCAGCAGCTTGTCTGGGGGCGGGGGTTTTGAGCAGTTCTTC
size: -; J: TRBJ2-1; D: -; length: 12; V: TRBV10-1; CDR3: CASSELLGEQFF; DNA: TGCGCCAGCAGTGAGTTACTCGGTGAGCAGTTCTTC
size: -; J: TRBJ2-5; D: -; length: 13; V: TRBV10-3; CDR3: CAIGPAVQETQYF; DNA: TGTGCCATCGGCCCCGCGGTTCAAGAGACCCAGTACTTC
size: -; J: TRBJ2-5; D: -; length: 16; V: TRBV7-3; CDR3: CASSLKNPARGETQYF; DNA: TGTGCCAGCAGCTTAAAAAATCCAGCGCGAGGAGAGACCCAGTACTTC
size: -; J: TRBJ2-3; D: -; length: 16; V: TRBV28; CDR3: CASSSPGGGGLYTQYF; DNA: TGTGCCAGCAGTTCCCCCGGTGGAGGGGGGTTATATACGCAGTATTTT
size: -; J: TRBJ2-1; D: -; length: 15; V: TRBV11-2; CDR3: CASSLEGTAFDEQFF; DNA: TGTGCCAGCAGCTTAGAGGGCACTGCATTCGATGAGCAGTTCTTC
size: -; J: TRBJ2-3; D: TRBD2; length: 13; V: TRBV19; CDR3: CASSIGRADTQYF; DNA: TGTGCCAGTAGTATCGGGAGGGCCGATACGCAGTATTTT
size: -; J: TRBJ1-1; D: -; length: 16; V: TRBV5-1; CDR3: CASSLAVGDMNTEAFF; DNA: TGCGCCAGCAGCTTGGCTGTTGGGGACATGAACACTGAAGCTTTCTTT
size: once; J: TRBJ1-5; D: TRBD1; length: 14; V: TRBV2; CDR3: CASRFGGGKQPQHF; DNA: TGTGCCAGCAGATTTGGAGGGGGCAAACAGCCCCAGCATTTT
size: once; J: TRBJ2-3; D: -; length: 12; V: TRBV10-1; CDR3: CASSESSQRQYF; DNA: TGCGCCAGCAGTGAGTCATCCCAGAGGCAGTATTTT
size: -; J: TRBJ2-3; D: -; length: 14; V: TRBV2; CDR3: CASSEEAYTDTQYF; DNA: TGTGCCAGCAGTGAAGAAGCTTACACAGATACGCAGTATTTT
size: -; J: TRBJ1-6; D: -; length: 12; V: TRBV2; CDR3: CASRATLSPLHF; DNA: TGTGCCAGCAGGGCCACACTTTCACCCCTCCACTTT
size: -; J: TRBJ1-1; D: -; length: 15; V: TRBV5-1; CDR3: CASSLAGTLNTEAFF; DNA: TGCGCCAGCAGCTTGGCCGGGACACTGAACACTGAAGCTTTCTTT
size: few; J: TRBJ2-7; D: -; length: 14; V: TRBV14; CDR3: CASSQGRASYEQYF; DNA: TGTGCCAGCAGCCAAGGGCGCGCCTCCTACGAGCAGTACTTC
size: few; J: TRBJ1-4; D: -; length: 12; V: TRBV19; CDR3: CASSRNSEKLFF; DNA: TGTGCCAGTAGCAGGAACAGTGAAAAACTGTTTTTT
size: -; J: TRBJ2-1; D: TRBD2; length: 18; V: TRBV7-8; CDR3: CASSFSLAGGKSYNEQFF; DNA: TGTGCCAGCAGCTTTTCGCTAGCGGGAGGTAAGTCCTACAATGAGCAGTTCTTC